The text below deals with one T cell receptor (beta chain). The antigen is unknown. The sample originates from a study of cytomegalovirus exposure and HLA in healthy donors. This CDR3 has 14 residues. CDR1 is MNHNY and CDR2 is SVGAGI in the germline V gene (reference sequence). V lost 1 base to trimming and J lost 0 bases, with 6 bases between them. PCR amplification relied on 60 Vbeta primers (plus 13 Jbeta primers). The table came from immunoSEQ multiplex PCR; TCRdb's copy has only in-frame clones and leaves some out. Of roughly 180,000 clones listed, more than 75% are singletons. Study-wide results and caveats: Later analysis revealed greater clonal expansion in HLA-associated TCR beta chains than in equally common others.

The TCR comes from a woman in her twenties or thirties in good health and CMV-seropositive. The chain links TRBV6-6 to TRBJ1-1; no definite D call. The sequenced sample consisted of PBMCs. CDR3 loop: CASSYLRMNTEAFF. Here the CDR3 DNA reads TGTGCCAGCAGTTACTTGAGGATGAACACTGAAGCTTTCTTT.